One and the same sample provided the 2 T cell receptor beta chains below, sequenced in a study of control samples from healthy donors and cancer patients. The data were produced by immunoSEQ multiplex PCR, yet TCRdb's version contains in-frame clones alone and is incomplete. This table holds approximately 60,000 clones, 75% to 95% found once. The source material was PBMCs. The receptors here all came from a woman aged 45-65 years with colorectal cancer.

J is TRBJ2-6 and V is TRBV28; D is unclear. The V end was cut by 7 bases, the J end by 0 bases, with 7 bases between. The CDR3 totals 14 residues. Germline V gene data show CDR1 as MDHEN and CDR2 as SYDVKM. The CDR3 nucleotides read TGTGCCAGCACCCACCACTCTGGGGCCAACGTCCTGACTTTC. Protein: CASTHHSGANVLTF.

The J gene is TRBJ1-1, the V gene TRBV28; possible D gene TRBD1, 6 bases. This CDR3 has 16 residues. Germline CDR1 reads MDHEN; CDR2 reads SYDVKM. Trimming removed 6 bases from V and 5 bases from J, with 22 bases in between. In nucleotides, the CDR3 is TGTGCCAGCAGGAAAAGGGGGGGCGGAACGAAGACTGAAGCTTTCTTT. The encoded protein is CASRKRGGGTKTEAFF.